The 27 T cell receptor beta chains below were found in one sample sequenced in a study of CD8+ T cells in alopecia areata. Once RNA had been extracted, it was reverse transcribed into cDNA to act as the sequencing template. Method: immunoSEQ multiplex PCR; TCRdb's copy keeps in-frame clones and lacks some. The table includes 150,000 or so clones, 45% to 55% detected once. Specimen: CD8+ T cells sorted from blood, collected at week 0. These TCRs come from a human donor with alopecia areata.

A few counts support this clone. The chain recombines TRBV4-3 with TRBJ2-1; no clear D. The germline V gene has CDR1 LGHNA and CDR2 YSLEER. V lost 4 bases and J lost 6, with 10 bases in between. The CDR3 consists of 13 residues. CDR3 coding DNA: TGCGCCAGCAGCCCTTCGATAGCCAATGAGCAGTTCTTC. Its protein is CASSPSIANEQFF.

V usage is TRBV29-1 and J usage is TRBJ2-2; 9 positions match TRBD1. Germline V CDR1 and CDR2: SQVTM, ANQGSEA. V lost 6 bases, J lost 3 bases, and 8 bases stayed unmatched. CDR3 length: 15 amino acids. Here the CDR3 reads CSVTGTGRDTGELFF. In DNA form, the CDR3 reads TGCAGCGTCACCGGGACAGGGAGAGACACCGGGGAGCTGTTTTTT.

This clone was observed a handful of times. The CDR3 sequence is CAWSPLAGANVLTF. DNA for the CDR3: TGTGCCTGGAGCCCCCTTGCCGGGGCCAACGTCCTGACTTTC. This chain connects TRBV30 to TRBJ2-6; D ambiguous. V shed 3 bases and J shed 4 bases, with 10 bases lying between them. Germline V gene lookup returns CDR1 GTSNPN and CDR2 SVGIG (reference sequence). This CDR3 is 14 amino acids long. The full variable domain, with the rest looked up from reference TRBV30 and TRBJ2-6, is SQTIHQWPATLVQPVGSPLSLECTVEGTSNPNLYWYRQAAGRGLQLLFYSVGIGQISSEVPQNLSASRPQDRQFILSSKKLLLSDSGFYLCAWSPLAGANVLTFGAGSRLTVL.

The chain links TRBV15 to TRBJ2-5, with 7 positions matching TRBD2. Germline trimming cut 0 bases from V and 3 bases from J; bases unmatched to any gene: 7. This CDR3 is 16 amino acids long. Germline lookup yields CDR1 LNHNV and CDR2 YYDKDF (reference sequence). CDR3 coding DNA: TGTGCCACCAGCAGAGATCAGCGAGCGGGGAAAGAGACCCAGTACTTC. It codes for CATSRDQRAGKETQYF.

The chain joins TRBV14 to TRBJ2-5, with D possibly TRBD1 on 5 matching bases. Germline values: CDR1 SGHDN, CDR2 FVKESK. Trimming cost V 0 bases and J 2 bases, with 7 bases left between them. The CDR3 sequence is 14 residues long. In nucleotides, the CDR3 is TGTGCCAGCAGCCAAGAGAACAGGCAAGAGACCCAGTACTTC. Translated, it gives CASSQENRQETQYF.

This clone was observed a few times. The chain recombines TRBV27 with TRBJ2-1, with D uncertain. CDR3 size: 16 residues. Germline CDR1 and CDR2: MNHEY and SMNVEV (reference sequence). Trimming took 1 base from V and 2 from J, leaving 12 bases between them. This CDR3 reads CASSLLPAMTYNEQFF. As DNA, the CDR3 is TGTGCCAGCAGTTTATTGCCAGCGATGACCTACAATGAGCAGTTCTTC.

There are a few counts of this clone. J is TRBJ1-2 and V is TRBV19; D not resolved. Germline V gene lookup returns CDR1 LNHDA and CDR2 SQIVND (reference sequence). V was pared by 4 bases and J by 8 bases, with 11 bases between. This CDR3 contains 12 residues. The CDR3 reads CASSNGPRGYTF. The DNA of the CDR3 is TGTGCCAGTAGTAACGGACCTCGGGGCTACACCTTC.

This sequence joins TRBV28 and TRBJ2-1; TRBD2 aligns across 8 bases. The CDR3 extends over 14 amino acids. Trimming removed 5 bases from V and 2 bases from J; junction bases left unmatched: 2. In germline, CDR1 is MDHEN, CDR2 SYDVKM. CDR3 sequence reads: CASSQRGTYNEQFF. CDR3 bases: TGTGCCAGCAGTCAGCGGGGGACCTACAATGAGCAGTTCTTC. Full variable domain (remainder filled in from reference TRBV28 and TRBJ2-1): DVKVTQSSRYLVKRTGEKVFLECVQDMDHENMFWYRQDPGLGLRLIYFSYDVKMKEKGDIPEGYSVSREKKERFSLILESASTNQTSMYLCASSQRGTYNEQFFGPGTRLTVL.

This clone appeared a few times. The J gene is TRBJ2-1, the V gene TRBV6-6; D gene ambiguous. CDR1 is MNHNY, CDR2 SVGAGI, per germline (reference sequence). V lost 2 bases, J lost 10 bases, and 9 bases lay in between. The CDR3 sequence is 12 residues long. The DNA of the CDR3 is TGTGCCAGCAGTTACCCCGAAGTAGAGCAGTTCTTC. Protein: CASSYPEVEQFF.

V is TRBV5-6 and J is TRBJ2-1; D not resolved. Per the germline V gene, CDR1 is SGHDT and CDR2 is YYEEEE. The germline V and J ends were trimmed by 5 bases and 5 bases, with 8 bases remaining between them. This CDR3 comprises 12 residues. CDR3 in DNA: TGTGCCAGCAGTCACACCCACAATGAGCAGTTCTTC. Amino acids: CASSHTHNEQFF.

This chain connects TRBV7-9 to TRBJ2-7; the D gene is possibly TRBD1 (5 bases). Trimming stripped 1 base from V and 2 bases from J, with 9 bases between. Germline loops: CDR1 SEHNR, CDR2 FQNEAQ (reference sequence). The CDR3 extends over 14 amino acids. The CDR3 DNA follows: TGTGCCAGCAGCTTAGGAGACAGACCCTACGAGCAGTACTTC. It is translated as CASSLGDRPYEQYF.

The chain employs TRBV11-3 and TRBJ2-7; 7 nucleotides agree with TRBD1. Germline trimming cut 5 bases from V and 4 bases from J; bases unmatched to any gene: 11. Germline V CDR1 and CDR2: SGHNT, YENEEA. The CDR3 loop spans 15 amino acids. The CDR3 spells CASSHPVTGDYEQYF. CDR3 coding DNA: TGTGCCAGCAGCCACCCCGTAACAGGGGATTACGAGCAGTACTTC.

The chain is built from TRBV29-1 and TRBJ2-1, with 8 bases fitting TRBD1. The length of the CDR3 is 14 residues. CDR1 is SQVTM, CDR2 ANQGSEA, per germline. Trimming took 6 bases from V and 6 from J; bases not matched to a gene: 10. CDR3 nucleotide sequence: TGCAGCGTGTCGGCCAGGGGGCTTGCCAATGAGCAGTTCTTC. Its protein is CSVSARGLANEQFF.

V usage is TRBV5-6 and J usage is TRBJ2-3; D not certain. Germline CDR1 and CDR2: SGHDT and YYEEEE. V was clipped by 0 bases and J by 2 bases, with 13 bases between them. The CDR3 runs to 16 residues. The CDR3 nucleotides are TGTGCCAGCAGCTTGGGGGCCTACCGAAACACAGATACGCAGTATTTT. It codes for CASSLGAYRNTDTQYF. The variable domain in full, with the rest retrieved from reference TRBV5-6 and TRBJ2-3, is DAGVTQSPTHLIKTRGQQVTLRCSPKSGHDTVSWYQQALGQGPQFIFQYYEEEERQRGNFPDRFSGHQFPNYSSELNVNALLLGDSALYLCASSLGAYRNTDTQYFGPGTRLTVL.

The table lists this clone with a few counts. This chain links TRBV10-2 with TRBJ1-5; D is ambiguous. The CDR3 is 16 residues long. CDR1 and CDR2 from the germline V gene are WSHSY and SAAADI. V was pared by 2 bases and J by 7 bases, with 18 bases between. CDR3 sequence (DNA): TGCGCCAGCAGTGAGACACTTTTCGCACTCGGACAGCCCCAGCATTTT. This sequence encodes CASSETLFALGQPQHF.

This rearrangement joins TRBV27 to TRBJ2-7, with 10 bases aligning to TRBD1. The germline CDR1 and CDR2 sequences are MNHEY and SMNVEV (reference sequence). V lost 2 bases to trimming and J lost 6 bases; unmatched junction nucleotides: 4. CDR3 length: 14 residues. The DNA of the CDR3 is TGTGCCAGCAGTTTAACGGGACAGGGGCGCGAGCAGTACTTC. Protein product: CASSLTGQGREQYF.

This clone was counted a few times. The chain recombines TRBV5-4 with TRBJ2-7; TRBD1 is a possible D gene (6 bases). Trimming took 5 bases from V and 3 from J, leaving 15 bases between them. Germline CDR1 reads SGHNT; CDR2 reads YYREEE (reference sequence). The CDR3 spans 14 residues. In DNA, the CDR3 is TGTGCCAGCAGTGCGGACAGCTCTTTCTACGAGCAGTACTTC. This gives the protein CASSADSSFYEQYF.

The gene calls are TRBV29-1 and TRBJ2-7; the D gene is possibly TRBD2 (5 bases). The germline V gene encodes CDR1 SQVTM and CDR2 ANQGSEA. This CDR3 spans 13 amino acids. Trimming shortened V by 7 bases and J by 6 bases, and 19 bases separated the two germline ends. The CDR3 nucleotides are TGCAGCGCCGTCAACCAACTCCGGGGCGAGCAGTACTTC. Translated: CSAVNQLRGEQYF.

The chain is built from TRBV5-6 and TRBJ1-1, with D tentatively TRBD1 (5 bases). The CDR3 covers 14 residues. Trimming stripped 0 bases from V and 3 bases from J, with 9 bases between. Germline values: CDR1 SGHDT, CDR2 YYEEEE. The CDR3 nucleotides are TGTGCCAGCAGCTTGGTAGGGGCTGACACTGAAGCTTTCTTT. This gives the protein CASSLVGADTEAFF.

The chain has TRBV11-3 and TRBJ1-2; 8 positions agree with TRBD1. V lost 5 bases, J lost 7 bases, and 3 bases stayed unmatched. CDR3 length: 12 residues. The germline V gene encodes CDR1 SGHNT and CDR2 YENEEA. CDR3 sequence reads: CASSGQGSGYTF. CDR3 nucleotides: TGTGCCAGCAGCGGACAGGGCTCTGGCTACACCTTC.

This clone appeared a single time. The chain combines TRBV11-2 with TRBJ2-3, with 12 bases aligning to TRBD2. V lost 5 bases, J lost 5 bases, and 5 bases stayed unmatched. CDR1 and CDR2 from the germline V gene are SGHAT and FQNNGV. This CDR3 region has 15 residues. The CDR3 DNA follows: TGTGCCAGCAGCCCTAGCGGGGGGGCTTTAGATACGCAGTATTTT. Its protein is CASSPSGGALDTQYF.

The chain couples TRBV6-5 to TRBJ2-1, with no clear D. V was trimmed by 0 bases and J by 0 bases, leaving 9 bases between them. Germline CDR1 and CDR2: MNHEY and SVGAGI. The CDR3 spans 16 residues. CDR3 region: CASSYSTRSSYNEQFF. DNA for the CDR3: TGTGCCAGCAGTTACTCGACGAGGAGCTCCTACAATGAGCAGTTCTTC.

J is TRBJ2-1 and V is TRBV27; TRBD2 matches at 9 bases. The CDR3 contains 14 residues. The germline gives CDR1 MNHEY, CDR2 SMNVEV (reference sequence). Trimming removed 2 bases from V and 9 bases from J; junction bases left unmatched: 5. The CDR3 DNA is TGTGCCAGCAGTTTAACGCGGGGGGGCAGTGAGCAGTTCTTC. Amino acids: CASSLTRGGSEQFF.

This clone was recorded only once. The chain joins TRBV13 to TRBJ2-7; D unresolved. With 3 bases removed from V and 2 bases from J, the gap between germline ends came to 8 bases. CDR1 PRHDT and CDR2 FYEKMQ come from the germline V gene (reference sequence). This CDR3 spans 13 amino acids. The CDR3 here is CASSFFRTYEQYF. The CDR3 DNA reads TGTGCCAGCAGCTTTTTCCGTACCTACGAGCAGTACTTC.

In this sample, this clone turned up a few times. CDR3 region: CAWTPNRGGYGYTF. In nucleotides, the CDR3 is TGTGCCTGGACCCCTAACAGGGGGGGATATGGCTACACCTTC. The chain couples TRBV30 to TRBJ1-2; 8 positions agree with TRBD1. From germline, CDR1 is GTSNPN and CDR2 SVGIG (reference sequence). The V segment lost 4 bases and the J segment 5 bases; nucleotides outside the gene matches: 9. This CDR3 spans 14 amino acids.

This clone was observed a handful of times. The genes are TRBV9 and TRBJ2-1; D gene unclear. The CDR3 contains 11 residues. CDR1 and CDR2 from the germline V gene are SGDLS and YYNGEE. Between the trimmed V and J ends, which lost 5 bases and 14 bases, there was a span of 14 bases. The CDR3 DNA sequence: TGTGCCAGCAGTGTGGGGAATGGGGAGTTCTTC. The encoded protein is CASSVGNGEFF.

There are a few counts of this clone. The J gene is TRBJ2-7, the V gene TRBV11-2; D uncertain. Germline V gene lookup returns CDR1 SGHAT and CDR2 FQNNGV. This CDR3 is built from 17 residues. V gave up 5 bases and J gave up 2 bases, with 22 bases separating them. CDR3 region: CASSQIPPGLEPYEQYF. In DNA, the CDR3 is TGTGCCAGCAGCCAAATCCCCCCCGGCCTCGAACCCTACGAGCAGTACTTC.